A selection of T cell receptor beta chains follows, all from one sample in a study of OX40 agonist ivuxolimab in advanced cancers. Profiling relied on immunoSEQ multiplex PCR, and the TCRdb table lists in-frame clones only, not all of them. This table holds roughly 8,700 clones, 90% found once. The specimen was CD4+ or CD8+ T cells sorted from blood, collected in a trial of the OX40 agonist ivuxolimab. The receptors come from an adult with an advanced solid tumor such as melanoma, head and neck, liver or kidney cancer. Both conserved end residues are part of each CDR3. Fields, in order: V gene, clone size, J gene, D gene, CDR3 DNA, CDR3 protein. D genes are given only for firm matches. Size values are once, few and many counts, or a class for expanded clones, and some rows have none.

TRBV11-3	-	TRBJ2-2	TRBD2	TGTGCCAGCAGCTTAGTAGTGACTAGCGGGACCGGGGAGCTGTTTTTT	CASSLVVTSGTGELFF
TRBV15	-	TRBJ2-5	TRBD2	TGTGCCACCAGCAGTGGACTAGCGGCTTCCCAAGAGACCCAGTACTTC	CATSSGLAASQETQYF
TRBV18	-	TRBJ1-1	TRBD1	TGTGCCAGCTCACCACCAGGAGGGGGCGAGGGTCGAGCTTTCTTT	CASSPPGGGEGRAFF
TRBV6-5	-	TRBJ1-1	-	TGTGCCAGCAGTTACATAGGGTTATTTGGTCACACTGAAGCTTTCTTT	CASSYIGLFGHTEAFF
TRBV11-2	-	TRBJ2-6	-	TGTGCCAGCAGCTTAGGCAGGGCCGGGGCCAACGTCCTGACTTTC	CASSLGRAGANVLTF
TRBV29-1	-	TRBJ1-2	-	TGCAGCGGCCGCGGGGGGTATGGCTATGGCTACACCTTC	CSGRGGYGYGYTF
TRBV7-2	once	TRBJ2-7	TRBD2	TGTGCCAGCACCCAGAGGGCGGGAGGCCGGAGCGAGCAGTACTTC	CASTQRAGGRSEQYF
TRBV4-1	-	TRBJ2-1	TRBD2	TGCGCCAGCAGCCAAGGACTAGCGGGCGCCAATGAGCAGTTCTTC	CASSQGLAGANEQFF
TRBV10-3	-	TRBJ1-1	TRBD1	TGTGCCATCAGTGCGACAGGGACACAGAACACTGAAGCTTTCTTT	CAISATGTQNTEAFF
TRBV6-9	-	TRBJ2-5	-	TGTGCCACAGGGGAGACCCAGTACTTC	CATGETQYF